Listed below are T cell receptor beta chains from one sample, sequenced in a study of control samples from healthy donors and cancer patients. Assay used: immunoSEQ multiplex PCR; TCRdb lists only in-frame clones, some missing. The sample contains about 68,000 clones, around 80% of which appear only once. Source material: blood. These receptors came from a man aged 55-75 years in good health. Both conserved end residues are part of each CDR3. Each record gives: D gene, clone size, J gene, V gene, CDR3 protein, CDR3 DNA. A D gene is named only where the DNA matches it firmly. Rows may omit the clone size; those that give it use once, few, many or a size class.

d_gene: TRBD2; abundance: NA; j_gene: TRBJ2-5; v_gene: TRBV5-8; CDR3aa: CASSLALAGEETQYF; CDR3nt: TGTGCCAGCAGCTTGGCACTAGCGGGGGAAGAGACCCAGTACTTC
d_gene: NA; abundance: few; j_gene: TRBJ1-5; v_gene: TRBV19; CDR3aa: CASSWQGIWQPQHF; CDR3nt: TGTGCCAGTAGTTGGCAGGGAATCTGGCAGCCCCAGCATTTT
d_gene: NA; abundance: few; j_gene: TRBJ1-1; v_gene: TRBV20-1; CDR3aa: CSASRSAEAFF; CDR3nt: TGCAGTGCTAGCCGCAGCGCTGAAGCTTTCTTT
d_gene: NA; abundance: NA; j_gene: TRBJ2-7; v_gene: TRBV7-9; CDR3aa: CASSYRVGEQYF; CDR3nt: TGTGCCAGCAGTTACAGGGTAGGCGAGCAGTACTTC
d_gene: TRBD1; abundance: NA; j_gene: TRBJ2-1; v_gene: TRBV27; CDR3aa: CASSPGQAYNEQFF; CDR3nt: TGTGCCAGCAGTCCCGGACAGGCTTACAATGAGCAGTTCTTC
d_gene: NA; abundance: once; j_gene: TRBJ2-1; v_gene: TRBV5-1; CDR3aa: CASQSGSYNEQFF; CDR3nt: TGCGCCAGTCAAAGCGGATCCTACAATGAGCAGTTCTTC
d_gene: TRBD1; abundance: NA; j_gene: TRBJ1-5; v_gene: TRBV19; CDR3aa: CASSARGTGLRQPQHF; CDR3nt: TGTGCCAGTAGTGCCCGCGGGACAGGGTTAAGGCAGCCCCAGCATTTT
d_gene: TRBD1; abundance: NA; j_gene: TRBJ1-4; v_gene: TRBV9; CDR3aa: CASSVTPGTGGGNEKLFF; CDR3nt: TGTGCCAGCAGCGTCACCCCCGGGACAGGGGGAGGAAATGAAAAACTGTTTTTT
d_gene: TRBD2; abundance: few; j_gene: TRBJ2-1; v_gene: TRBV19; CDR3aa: CASSFGLAGANEQFF; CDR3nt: TGTGCCAGTAGTTTCGGACTAGCGGGAGCCAATGAGCAGTTCTTC
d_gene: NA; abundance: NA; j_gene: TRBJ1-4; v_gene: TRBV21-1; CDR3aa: CASSGAVIGTIGRKLFF; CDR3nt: TGTGCCAGCAGCGGGGCGGTTATCGGGACCATAGGCCGAAAACTGTTTTTT
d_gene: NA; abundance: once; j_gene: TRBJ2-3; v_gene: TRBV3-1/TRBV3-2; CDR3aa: CASSYKDTQYF; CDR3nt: TGTGCCAGCAGCTATAAGGATACGCAGTATTTT
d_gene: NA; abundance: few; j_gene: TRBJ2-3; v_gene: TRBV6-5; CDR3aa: CASTLQGTTDTQYF; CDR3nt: TGTGCCAGCACCTTACAGGGAACAACAGATACGCAGTATTTT
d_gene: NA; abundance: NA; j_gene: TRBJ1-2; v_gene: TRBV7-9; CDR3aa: CASSLGSGSGARAYYTF; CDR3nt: TGTGCCAGCAGCTTGGGTTCGGGGAGTGGAGCCAGAGCTTACTACACCTTC
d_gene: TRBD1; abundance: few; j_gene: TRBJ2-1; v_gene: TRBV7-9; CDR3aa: CASSLDPGQGASEQFF; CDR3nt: TGTGCCAGCAGCTTAGACCCGGGACAGGGGGCCAGTGAGCAGTTCTTC
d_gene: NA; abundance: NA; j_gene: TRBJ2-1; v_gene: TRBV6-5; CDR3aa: CASSPNPRNEQFF; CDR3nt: TGTGCCAGCAGCCCCAACCCTAGAAATGAGCAGTTCTTC
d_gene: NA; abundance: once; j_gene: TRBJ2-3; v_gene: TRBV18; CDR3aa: CASSPMGATDTQYF; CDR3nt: TGTGCCAGCTCACCAATGGGGGCCACAGATACGCAGTATTTT
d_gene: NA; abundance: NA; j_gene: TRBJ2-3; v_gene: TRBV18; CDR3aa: CASSPPVTDTQYF; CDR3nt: TGTGCCAGCTCACCACCAGTGACAGATACGCAGTATTTT
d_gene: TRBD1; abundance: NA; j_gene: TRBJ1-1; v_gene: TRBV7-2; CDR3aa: CASSSRDRVAEAFF; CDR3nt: TGTGCCAGCAGCTCCCGGGACAGGGTCGCTGAAGCTTTCTTT
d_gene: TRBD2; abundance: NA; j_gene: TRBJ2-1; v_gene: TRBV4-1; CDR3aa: CASSPIGGSMSLYYEQFF; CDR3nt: TGCGCCAGCAGCCCGATTGGCGGGAGCATGTCCCTCTACTATGAGCAGTTCTTC
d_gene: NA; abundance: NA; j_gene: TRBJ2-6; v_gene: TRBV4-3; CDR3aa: CASSQANSGANVLTF; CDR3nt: TGCGCCAGCAGCCAAGCTAACTCTGGGGCCAACGTCCTGACTTTC